What follows describes a single T cell receptor beta chain. Its antigen is not identified. Other DNA sequences within the sample encode an identical CDR3. The data are from a study of long-term antiretroviral therapy in people with HIV. Study-level findings and limits: Data on ART adherence, viral resistance or therapy changes were unavailable.

Ahead of DNA extraction, samples held roughly 1-11 million cryopreserved PBMC each. An immunoSEQ assay, version v3.0, was performed at survey level. Per-sample TRB depth target: about 35,000-55,000 T-cell genomes. Generated by immunoSEQ multiplex PCR, the TCRdb table keeps only in-frame clones and is missing some. Counted here are roughly 29,000 clones, about 80% occurring once; the ten biggest clones make up under 8.5%. Trimming took 2 bases from V and 4 from J, leaving 3 bases between them. Germline CDR1 reads SGHTA; CDR2 reads FQGNSA. The CDR3 covers 12 residues. The TCR sequence derives from a man aged 40-50 years with HIV. The sample consisted of unsorted PBMCs, taken 0.3 years after starting antiretroviral therapy. The chain has TRBV7-2 and TRBJ1-3; D remains ambiguous. Written as DNA, the CDR3 is TGTGCCAGCAGCTTAACAGGAAACACCATATATTTT. Residues: CASSLTGNTIYF. The full variable domain, in which reference TRBV7-2 and TRBJ1-3 provide the parts outside the CDR3, is GAGVSQSPSNKVTEKGKDVELRCDPISGHTALYWYRQSLGQGLEFLIYFQGNSAPDKSGLPSDRFSAERTGGSVSTLTIQRTQQEDSAVYLCASSLTGNTIYFGEGSWLTVV.